Listed below are T cell receptor beta chains from one sample, sequenced in a study of shared T cell receptors in the human thymus. The data were produced by immunoSEQ multiplex PCR, yet TCRdb's version contains in-frame clones alone and is incomplete. The sample lists about 660,000 clones; approximately 89% were seen once. The sample also formed part of further work on human thymus T cells.

Material for sequencing was thymocytes. The receptors stem from a boy in the first two years of life with a congenital heart defect. CDR3s include the opening cysteine and the closing phenylalanine or tryptophan.

>TRBJ1-1|TRBV5-6
CASSPRGRLGGTEAFF
>TRBJ1-1|TRBV19
CASSIVSDTEAFF
>TRBJ2-1|TRBV5-4
CASSPRQFSYNEQFF
>TRBJ2-3|TRBV4-3
CASSQDINGDTQYF
>TRBJ1-2|TRBV28
CASRGQGSLPNYGYTF
>TRBJ2-3|TRBV7-9
CASRKGADTQYF
>TRBJ2-1|TRBV11-1
CASSLASSGGDYNEQFF
>TRBJ2-2|TRBV7-9
CASSLGRTGDVGITGELFF
>TRBJ1-2|TRBV10-3
CAISVGQDNGYTF
>TRBJ2-7|TRBV5-6
CASSDTDRGLCEQYF
>TRBJ2-6|TRBV2
CASSEGKDFSTSSGANVLTF
>TRBJ2-1|TRBV5-4
CASRDRSLRDEQFF
>TRBJ1-4|TRBV18
CASSPFQVRESTNEKLFF
>TRBJ1-5|TRBV27
CASRRTGGNQPQHF
>TRBJ1-2|TRBV30
CAWSGGEGYGYTF
>TRBJ2-7|TRBV5-1
CASSLCLAGGPSYEQYF
>TRBJ2-1|TRBV27
CASSLGTGPLGYEQFF
>TRBJ2-2|TRBV9
CASSPLANTGELFF
>TRBJ1-1|TRBV4-1
CASSQEDRGLDTEAFF
>TRBJ2-7|TRBV18
CASSPARNYEQYF
>TRBJ2-5|TRBV7-8
CASSLGAGGGFETQYF
>TRBJ1-1|TRBV5-1
CASGYWGGEAFF
>TRBJ1-2|TRBV5-5
CASSEGQGYSGYTF
>TRBJ2-3|TRBV28
CASSLRGRGTDTQYF
>TRBJ1-2|TRBV28
CASGGRPRGRVYYGYTF
>TRBJ2-4|TRBV29-1
CSVLHIAKNIQYF
>TRBJ2-7|TRBV11-2
CASSPPTRVYEQYF
>TRBJ1-5|TRBV28
CASSFTVHSNQPQHF
>TRBJ1-4|TRBV15
CATSRAVKFRTGGPATNEKLFF
>TRBJ1-5|TRBV28
CASSLTDNSNQPQHF
>TRBJ2-5|TRBV12-5
CASGLTGEETQYF
>TRBJ1-4|TRBV6-5
CASSSLRDRGNEKLFF
>TRBJ1-2|TRBV7-9
CASSLGQGDGYTF
>TRBJ1-6|TRBV27
CASSLSTIPKDSPLHF
>TRBJ1-5|TRBV5-1
CASSLAPGSQPQHF
>TRBJ2-1|TRBV29-1
CSAPKRDRGLYEQFF
>TRBJ1-1|TRBV11-2
CASSAHRTWNTEAFF
>TRBJ2-3|TRBV29-1
CSVRRTGTGLITDTQYF
>TRBJ1-2|TRBV19
CATLPPGQVNYGYTF
>TRBJ2-1|TRBV5-1
CASSPVGTSGRSSYNEQFF
>TRBJ1-1|TRBV4-3
CASSQNYRGGDTEAFF
>TRBJ1-5|TRBV28
CASSLREADSNQPQHF
>TRBJ1-4|TRBV30
CAWSVSGGGQANEKLFF
>TRBJ2-7|TRBV13
CASSPTGAYEQYF
>TRBJ2-7|TRBV15
CATSRVRSGEAHEQYF
>TRBJ1-2|TRBV25-1
CASTEGGQGAKGYTF
>TRBJ2-7|TRBV29-1
CSVGQGNTYEQYF
>TRBJ2-3|TRBV30
CAWSAAQERERPDTQYF
>TRBJ2-7|TRBV28
CASSLRVHEQYF
>TRBJ2-2|TRBV5-1
CASRPPQVWTGELFF
>TRBJ2-3|TRBV19
CASKVRATDTQYF
>TRBJ2-5|TRBV10-2
CASRLPDGASGKETQYF
>TRBJ1-2|TRBV11-1
CASSPEGVTHGYTF
>TRBJ2-7|TRBV4-3
CASSQRASRGEQYF
>TRBJ2-2|TRBV5-4
CASSPRLAGGPGELFF
>TRBJ2-7|TRBV19
CASSMSGLGAYEQYF
>TRBJ2-3|TRBV27
CASSLSAGTGGVASGSRNTDTQYF
>TRBJ2-7|TRBV4-3
CASSHGAGYSYEQYF